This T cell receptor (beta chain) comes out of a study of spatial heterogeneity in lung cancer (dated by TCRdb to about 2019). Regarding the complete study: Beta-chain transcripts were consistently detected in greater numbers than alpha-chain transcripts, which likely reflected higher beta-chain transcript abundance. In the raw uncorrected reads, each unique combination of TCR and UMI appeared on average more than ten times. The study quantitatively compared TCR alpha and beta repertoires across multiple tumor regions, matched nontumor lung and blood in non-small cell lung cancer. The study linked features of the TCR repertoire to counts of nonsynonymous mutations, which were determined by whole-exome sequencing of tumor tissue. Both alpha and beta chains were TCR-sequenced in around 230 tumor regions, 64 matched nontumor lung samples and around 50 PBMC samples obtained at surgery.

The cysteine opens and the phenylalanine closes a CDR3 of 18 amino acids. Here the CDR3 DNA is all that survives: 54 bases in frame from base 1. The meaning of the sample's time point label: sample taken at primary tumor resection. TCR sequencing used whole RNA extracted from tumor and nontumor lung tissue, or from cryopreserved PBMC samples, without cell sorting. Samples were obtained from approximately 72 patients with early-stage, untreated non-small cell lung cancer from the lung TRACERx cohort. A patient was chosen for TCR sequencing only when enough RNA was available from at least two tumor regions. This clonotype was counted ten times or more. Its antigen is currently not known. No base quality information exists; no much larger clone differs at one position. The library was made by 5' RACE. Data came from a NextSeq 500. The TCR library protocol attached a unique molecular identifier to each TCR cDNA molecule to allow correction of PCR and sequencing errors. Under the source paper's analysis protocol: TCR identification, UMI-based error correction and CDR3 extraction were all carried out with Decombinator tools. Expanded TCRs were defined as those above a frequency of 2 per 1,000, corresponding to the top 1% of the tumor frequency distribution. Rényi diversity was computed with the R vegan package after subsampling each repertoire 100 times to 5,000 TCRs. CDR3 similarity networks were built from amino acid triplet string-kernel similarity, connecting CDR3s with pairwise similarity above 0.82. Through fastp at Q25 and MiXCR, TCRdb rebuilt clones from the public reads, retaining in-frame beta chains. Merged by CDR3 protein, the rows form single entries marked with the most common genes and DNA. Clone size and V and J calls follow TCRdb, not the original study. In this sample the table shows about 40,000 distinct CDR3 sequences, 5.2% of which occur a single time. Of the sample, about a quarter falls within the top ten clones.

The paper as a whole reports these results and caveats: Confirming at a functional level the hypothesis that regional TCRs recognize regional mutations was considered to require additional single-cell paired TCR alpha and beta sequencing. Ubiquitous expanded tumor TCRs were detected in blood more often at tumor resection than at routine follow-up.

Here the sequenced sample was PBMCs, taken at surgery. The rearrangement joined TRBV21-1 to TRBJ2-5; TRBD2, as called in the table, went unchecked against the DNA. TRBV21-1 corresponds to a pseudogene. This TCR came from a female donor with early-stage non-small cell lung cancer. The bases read TGTGCCAGCAGCAATTACACCAGCCCAGCGGGGGGGCCGGAGACCCAGTACTTC. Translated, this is CASSNYTSPAGGPETQYF.